This is a list of T cell receptor beta chains from one sample in a study of OX40 agonist ivuxolimab in advanced cancers. Sequenced by immunoSEQ multiplex PCR; TCRdb stores in-frame clones only, minus some. The sample has around 78,000 clones; 80% to 90% are singletons. This specimen was CD4+ or CD8+ T cells sorted from blood, taken in a trial of the OX40 agonist ivuxolimab. The receptors stem from an adult with an advanced solid tumor such as melanoma, head and neck, liver or kidney cancer. CDR3s include the opening cysteine and the closing phenylalanine or tryptophan. A D gene is named only where the DNA matches it firmly. Clone size is given for some rows only: seen once, a few or many times, or a class if the clone is expanded.

DNA: TGTGCCAGCAGCTTGGGGGACCGAGGGACCGGGGAGCTGTTTTTT
CDR3: CASSLGDRGTGELFF
D: NA
J: TRBJ2-2
size: NA
V: TRBV5-5

DNA: TGTGCCAGCAGCTCCGTGAACACCGGGGAGCTGTTTTTT
CDR3: CASSSVNTGELFF
D: NA
J: TRBJ2-2
size: NA
V: TRBV7-8

DNA: TGTGCCAGCAGCTTAAGCGCTAACACTGAAGCTTTCTTT
CDR3: CASSLSANTEAFF
D: NA
J: TRBJ1-1
size: NA
V: TRBV7-3

DNA: TGTGCCAGTAGTCCCATACGGGAGAGGAATGAGCAGTTCTTC
CDR3: CASSPIRERNEQFF
D: NA
J: TRBJ2-1
size: once
V: TRBV19

DNA: TGTGCCATCGAGAGTGGAGGAGGGGATTACGAGCAGTACTTC
CDR3: CAIESGGGDYEQYF
D: NA
J: TRBJ2-7
size: once
V: TRBV10-3

DNA: TGTGCCAGCAGTTTAAGACCACGAGCGGGAGGGACCTACAATGAGCAGTTCTTC
CDR3: CASSLRPRAGGTYNEQFF
D: TRBD2
J: TRBJ2-1
size: NA
V: TRBV27

DNA: TGTGCCAGTAGGGACGCGGTCCTTCCCGATACGCAGTATTTT
CDR3: CASRDAVLPDTQYF
D: NA
J: TRBJ2-3
size: NA
V: TRBV19

DNA: TGCAGCGTTGAGGGGAGACAGGCTGCCAAAAACATTCAGTACTTC
CDR3: CSVEGRQAAKNIQYF
D: NA
J: TRBJ2-4
size: NA
V: TRBV29-1

DNA: TGCGCCAGCAGCCAAGTTGCGGGGCGAGGCTACACCTTC
CDR3: CASSQVAGRGYTF
D: NA
J: TRBJ1-2
size: NA
V: TRBV4-1

DNA: TGTGCCAGCAGCCCGATAGGCACAGATACGCAGTATTTT
CDR3: CASSPIGTDTQYF
D: NA
J: TRBJ2-3
size: NA
V: TRBV7-9

DNA: TGTGCCAGCAGGGGGACAGGGGGCGAAAACACCATATATTTT
CDR3: CASRGTGGENTIYF
D: TRBD1
J: TRBJ1-3
size: NA
V: TRBV6-1

DNA: TGCGCCAGCAGCAACCGCCAGGGGGCAAGGACTGAAGCTTTCTTT
CDR3: CASSNRQGARTEAFF
D: TRBD1
J: TRBJ1-1
size: NA
V: TRBV5-1

DNA: TGTGCCAGCAAAGGGACACTCGGAAACACCATATATTTT
CDR3: CASKGTLGNTIYF
D: NA
J: TRBJ1-3
size: NA
V: TRBV27

DNA: TGTGCCAGCAGCTTCGTACAGGGCTCTGGAAACACCATATATTTT
CDR3: CASSFVQGSGNTIYF
D: NA
J: TRBJ1-3
size: few
V: TRBV7-2

DNA: TGCGCCAGCAGCCAAGAGAATGGTGCAGGGGGAACTAATGAAAAACTGTTTTTT
CDR3: CASSQENGAGGTNEKLFF
D: TRBD1
J: TRBJ1-4
size: NA
V: TRBV4-1

DNA: TGTGCCAGCAGTGAAACCGGGACAGGGGCGTTTAAACTGTTTTTT
CDR3: CASSETGTGAFKLFF
D: TRBD1
J: TRBJ1-4
size: NA
V: TRBV25-1

DNA: TGTGCCAGCAGACTACAGGGGGTGGGCAACACCGGGGAGCTGTTTTTT
CDR3: CASRLQGVGNTGELFF
D: TRBD1
J: TRBJ2-2
size: NA
V: TRBV7-2

DNA: TGTGCCAGCAGCTTGGCCTCGTTCATCACAGATACGCAGTATTTT
CDR3: CASSLASFITDTQYF
D: NA
J: TRBJ2-3
size: NA
V: TRBV7-9

DNA: TGTGCCAGCAGCTCCCGATCTACCCCCCACTCCTACAATGAGCAGTTCTTC
CDR3: CASSSRSTPHSYNEQFF
D: NA
J: TRBJ2-1
size: NA
V: TRBV7-2

DNA: TGTGCCAGCAGGCGACAGGGTGAGGCTGGAAACACCATATATTTT
CDR3: CASRRQGEAGNTIYF
D: TRBD1
J: TRBJ1-3
size: once
V: TRBV5-6

DNA: TGCAGCGTTGAAGTAGTGCAATACAATGAGCAGTTCTTC
CDR3: CSVEVVQYNEQFF
D: NA
J: TRBJ2-1
size: NA
V: TRBV29-1

DNA: TGCACCAGCAGCCAAGATTGTGGACAGGGTCCCCCCGAGGGCACCGGGGAGCTGTTTTTT
CDR3: CTSSQDCGQGPPEGTGELFF
D: NA
J: TRBJ2-2
size: few
V: TRBV1

DNA: TGTGCCAGCAGCGAACAGGGGGTTAGGAACACCGGGGAGCTGTTTTTT
CDR3: CASSEQGVRNTGELFF
D: TRBD1
J: TRBJ2-2
size: NA
V: TRBV2

DNA: TGTGCCAGCAGACTAGCGGGAGGCTACGAGCAGTACTTC
CDR3: CASRLAGGYEQYF
D: TRBD2
J: TRBJ2-7
size: NA
V: TRBV25-1

DNA: TGTGCCAGCAGCGGAGGTGGGGGCCGCACTAATGAAAAACTGTTTTTT
CDR3: CASSGGGGRTNEKLFF
D: NA
J: TRBJ1-4
size: NA
V: TRBV7-6

DNA: TGTGCCAGCAGCCAAGATGTCAAAGCGAGCAATCAGCCCCAGCATTTT
CDR3: CASSQDVKASNQPQHF
D: NA
J: TRBJ1-5
size: once
V: TRBV4-2

DNA: TGCGCCAGCAGCCAAATCAGGGGGAGCTCCTACGAGCAGTACTTC
CDR3: CASSQIRGSSYEQYF
D: TRBD1
J: TRBJ2-7
size: once
V: TRBV4-3

DNA: TGTGCCAGCAGAGGCGGGGGGGACCGCGAGCAGTACTTC
CDR3: CASRGGGDREQYF
D: TRBD2
J: TRBJ2-7
size: NA
V: TRBV28

DNA: TGTGCCACCAGCACCAGGGTGACTGGAAACACCATATATTTT
CDR3: CATSTRVTGNTIYF
D: NA
J: TRBJ1-3
size: few
V: TRBV15

DNA: TGTGCCAGCAGCCGACAGGGGCTGGCCTATGGCTACACCTTC
CDR3: CASSRQGLAYGYTF
D: TRBD1
J: TRBJ1-2
size: NA
V: TRBV7-9

DNA: TGTGCCAGCATTCGGACAGGGGGCGAAAACTATGGCTACACCTTC
CDR3: CASIRTGGENYGYTF
D: TRBD1
J: TRBJ1-2
size: NA
V: TRBV6-5

DNA: TGCGCCAGCAGCCAAGCGGGGGCAGGGGGCTATGGCTACACCTTC
CDR3: CASSQAGAGGYGYTF
D: TRBD1
J: TRBJ1-2
size: NA
V: TRBV4-1

DNA: TGTGCCAGCACGGCTACCTACGAGCAGTACTTC
CDR3: CASTATYEQYF
D: NA
J: TRBJ2-7
size: NA
V: TRBV6-5

DNA: TGTGCCAGCAGCTTGGGCACACTCAGCTCCTACGAGCAGTACTTC
CDR3: CASSLGTLSSYEQYF
D: NA
J: TRBJ2-7
size: NA
V: TRBV5-4

DNA: TGTGCCAGTAGTATAGTTCCGGGGGCATGGACTGAAGCTTTCTTT
CDR3: CASSIVPGAWTEAFF
D: NA
J: TRBJ1-1
size: NA
V: TRBV19

DNA: TGTGCCAGCAGTGTGCAGGTTGGACCCTACGAGCAGTACTTC
CDR3: CASSVQVGPYEQYF
D: NA
J: TRBJ2-7
size: NA
V: TRBV6-1

DNA: TGCGCCAGCAGTGACACAATCGGGACTAGCGGAAGCTACGAGCAGTACTTC
CDR3: CASSDTIGTSGSYEQYF
D: TRBD2
J: TRBJ2-7
size: NA
V: TRBV10-2

DNA: TGTGCCAGCAGCTTTTCAGGGTTCACAGATACGCAGTATTTT
CDR3: CASSFSGFTDTQYF
D: NA
J: TRBJ2-3
size: NA
V: TRBV7-2

DNA: TGTGCCAGCAGTTCATCTAGCAATGAGCAGTTCTTC
CDR3: CASSSSSNEQFF
D: NA
J: TRBJ2-1
size: NA
V: TRBV2

DNA: TGTGCCAGCTCACAGGGACAGGGACTGAACGAGCAGTACTTC
CDR3: CASSQGQGLNEQYF
D: TRBD1
J: TRBJ2-7
size: NA
V: TRBV18

DNA: TGTGCCAGCTCACCACTGCAGCAACTAGCCAAAAACATTCAGTACTTC
CDR3: CASSPLQQLAKNIQYF
D: NA
J: TRBJ2-4
size: NA
V: TRBV18

DNA: TGTGCCAGCAGTTTTCAGTGGTACGAGCAGTACTTC
CDR3: CASSFQWYEQYF
D: NA
J: TRBJ2-7
size: NA
V: TRBV28

DNA: TGTGCCAGCACCCTACCTACTAGCGGTCGAAACATTCAGTACTTC
CDR3: CASTLPTSGRNIQYF
D: TRBD2
J: TRBJ2-4
size: NA
V: TRBV2

DNA: TGTGCCAGCAGTGACTCGAAGGGGTCGACCTCCTACGAGCAGTACTTC
CDR3: CASSDSKGSTSYEQYF
D: NA
J: TRBJ2-7
size: NA
V: TRBV6-4

DNA: TGTGCCAGCAGCCGACGGACGGCATACAATGAGCAGTTCTTC
CDR3: CASSRRTAYNEQFF
D: NA
J: TRBJ2-1
size: NA
V: TRBV7-9

DNA: TGTGCCAGCAGTGAAAGGGGACAGGCCCCCTCTGGGGCCAACGTCCTGACTTTC
CDR3: CASSERGQAPSGANVLTF
D: TRBD1
J: TRBJ2-6
size: once
V: TRBV6-1

DNA: TGTGCCAGCAGTTCCTACAGGGGACCTTACACTGAAGCTTTCTTT
CDR3: CASSSYRGPYTEAFF
D: TRBD1
J: TRBJ1-1
size: NA
V: TRBV6-5

DNA: TGTGCCACCAGCCTCCTCGGGGGGCCCTACGAGCAGTACTTC
CDR3: CATSLLGGPYEQYF
D: NA
J: TRBJ2-7
size: once
V: TRBV15

DNA: TGTGCCAGCAGTGAATGGGGACAGCTGAGACTAACCTTGAATTCACCCCTCCACTTT
CDR3: CASSEWGQLRLTLNSPLHF
D: TRBD1
J: TRBJ1-6
size: NA
V: TRBV6-1

DNA: TGTGCCAGCTCACCCCCCGGGACCTACGAGCAGTACTTC
CDR3: CASSPPGTYEQYF
D: NA
J: TRBJ2-7
size: NA
V: TRBV18

DNA: TGTGCCATCAGTGGACTAGCGGTCAATGAGCAGTTCTTC
CDR3: CAISGLAVNEQFF
D: TRBD2
J: TRBJ2-1
size: NA
V: TRBV10-3